The 11 T cell receptor beta chains below were found in one sample sequenced in a study of preoperative IRX-2 immunotherapy in early breast cancer. The treatment was: preoperative locoregional IRX-2 cytokine immunotherapy. Sequencing used immunoSEQ multiplex PCR; TCRdb keeps in-frame clones, though not all of them. The table shows some 59,000 clones, with approximately 94% occurring only once. Sample collection occurred from a patient treated with IRX-2 immunotherapy. The receptor set was obtained from a human donor with breast cancer.

The chain is built from TRBV4-3 and TRBJ1-2, with D maybe TRBD1 (6 bases). From germline, CDR1 is LGHNA and CDR2 YSLEER. The ends were cut back, 2 bases at V and 5 bases at J, with 24 bases in the middle. This CDR3 comprises 18 residues. This CDR3 is CASSQYPAGASLGYGYTF. Here the CDR3 DNA reads TGCGCCAGCAGCCAATACCCGGCGGGGGCCAGTTTGGGTTATGGCTACACCTTC.

The chain couples TRBV5-5 to TRBJ2-2, with 8 nucleotides matching TRBD2. The CDR3 extends over 15 amino acids. The trim removed 2 bases at V and 2 bases at J, leaving 2 bases unmatched. The germline V gene has CDR1 SGHKS and CDR2 YYEKEE (reference sequence). CDR3 in DNA: TGTGCCAGCAGCTTCAGCGGGGGAAACACCGGGGAGCTGTTTTTT. This sequence encodes CASSFSGGNTGELFF.

This sequence joins TRBV7-3 and TRBJ2-1; 9 bases match TRBD2. The germline gives CDR1 SGHTA, CDR2 FQGTGA. There are 16 residues in the CDR3. V was pared by 0 bases and J by 4 bases, with 4 bases of the junction left unmatched. CDR3 DNA: TGTGCCAGCAGCTTAACTGGCGGGGGGGCTTACAATGAGCAGTTCTTC. It encodes CASSLTGGGAYNEQFF.

The chain has TRBV10-3 and TRBJ1-6; D perhaps matches TRBD1 (6 bases). V shed 6 bases and J shed 8 bases, with 20 bases lying between them. The CDR3 covers 16 residues. Germline CDR1 is ENHRY and CDR2 is SYGVKD. In nucleotides, the CDR3 is TGTGCCATCAGCGCCGGACAGAGCGGAACGGATTCACCCCTCCACTTT. Amino acids: CAISAGQSGTDSPLHF.

The chain links TRBV28 to TRBJ1-6; weak D call: TRBD1 (5 bases). Trimming took off 5 bases at V and 1 base at J, with 12 bases between the two ends. The germline V gene encodes CDR1 MDHEN and CDR2 SYDVKM. This CDR3 spans 16 amino acids. The CDR3 DNA sequence: TGTGCCAGCAGTGGGCTTGACAGTTCCTATAATTCACCCCTCCACTTT. It specifies CASSGLDSSYNSPLHF.

The V gene is TRBV18, the J gene TRBJ1-3; TRBD1 aligns across 7 bases. V lost 2 bases and J lost 0; bases outside the gene matches: 10. The germline CDR1 and CDR2 sequences are KGHSH and LQKENI. The CDR3 is 18 amino acids. The CDR3 DNA sequence: TGTGCCAGCTCACCAGCCACGCCGGGACAGTCCTCTGGAAACACCATATATTTT. Amino acid sequence: CASSPATPGQSSGNTIYF.

The chain uses TRBV28 and TRBJ2-1; D is perhaps TRBD2 (6 bases). Germline loops: CDR1 MDHEN, CDR2 SYDVKM. This CDR3 region has 15 residues. The ends were cut back, 5 bases at V and 4 bases at J, with 15 bases in the middle. CDR3 protein: CASSPRRAKYNEQFF. In DNA, the CDR3 is TGTGCCAGCAGTCCTCGGAGGGCCAAGTACAATGAGCAGTTCTTC.

This clone was counted only a few times. The chain links TRBV2 to TRBJ2-7, with 8 positions matching TRBD1. The CDR3 is 14 residues long. CDR1 is SNHLY and CDR2 is FYNNEI in the germline V gene. J was trimmed by 2 bases and V by 8 bases; bases with no gene match: 8. CDR3 loop: CASAVDRGPYEQYF. CDR3 DNA sequence: TGTGCCAGCGCGGTAGACAGGGGACCCTACGAGCAGTACTTC.

The chain links TRBV28 to TRBJ2-7; TRBD1 matches 9 bases. Germline assignment: CDR1 MDHEN and CDR2 SYDVKM. Unmatched junction bases numbered 12, after V lost 7 bases and J lost 5 bases. The CDR3 runs 15 residues. The CDR3 nucleotides are TGTGCCAGCATCACCCCGGGACAGGGTCGGCACGAGCAGTACTTC. Translated: CASITPGQGRHEQYF.

The V call is TRBV5-1, the J call TRBJ1-1; TRBD1 matches at 11 bases. CDR1 and CDR2 (germline): SGHRS, YFSETQ. The CDR3 extends over 14 amino acids. V was clipped by 3 bases and J by 8 bases; unmatched bases: 6. The chain's CDR3 is CASSWGQGGSEAFF. CDR3 nucleotide sequence: TGCGCCAGCAGCTGGGGACAGGGGGGCTCCGAAGCTTTCTTT.

This chain joins TRBV10-3 and TRBJ2-6, with D perhaps assigned TRBD1 or TRBD2 (5 bases each). CDR1 and CDR2 from the germline V gene are ENHRY and SYGVKD. The CDR3 has 16 amino acids. With 4 bases removed from V and 3 bases from J, the gap between germline ends came to 13 bases. As DNA, the CDR3 is TGTGCCATCAGTGGGGGACGGATGGATGGGGCCAACGTCCTGACTTTC. Amino acids: CAISGGRMDGANVLTF.